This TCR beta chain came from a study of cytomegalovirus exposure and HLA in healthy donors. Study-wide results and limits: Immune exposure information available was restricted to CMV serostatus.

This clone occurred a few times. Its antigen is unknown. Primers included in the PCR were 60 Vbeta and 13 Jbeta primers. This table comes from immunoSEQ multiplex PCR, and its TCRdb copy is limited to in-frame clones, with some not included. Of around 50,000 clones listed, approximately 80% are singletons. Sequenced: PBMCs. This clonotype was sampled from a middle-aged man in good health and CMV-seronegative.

CDR3 in amino acids: CAWTGHSNQPQHF. Written as DNA, the CDR3 is TGTGCCTGGACAGGTCATAGCAATCAGCCCCAGCATTTT. The chain is built from TRBV30 and TRBJ1-5, with D unresolved. V was cut by 4 bases and J by 0 bases, with 7 bases left in between. Germline loops: CDR1 GTSNPN, CDR2 SVGIG (reference sequence). This CDR3 comprises 13 residues.